This T cell receptor (beta chain) was captured by sequencing in a study of CD8 T cells in ankylosing spondylitis. Quantitative molecular-barcoded 5'-RACE generated the TCR beta libraries. TCRdb called the 5' RACE reads again in MiXCR, with one record for every CDR3 protein. The sample lists 200,000 or so distinct CDR3 sequences; around a quarter were seen once. This clonotype was recorded a few times. The CDR3 totals 15 residues. CDR1 is SGDLS, CDR2 YYNGEE, per germline. V dropped 5 bases and J dropped 6; count of bases not matched to a gene: 9. This rearrangement joins TRBV9 to TRBJ2-7, with 12 positions matching TRBD2. The material sequenced was blood, either unsorted or a sorted T cell fraction (not recorded which). The source of this sequence is a male donor with ankylosing spondylitis or in good health (not recorded which). The CDR3 here is CASSQTSGSLREQYF. DNA of the CDR3: TGTGCCAGCAGTCAGACTAGCGGGAGTCTTCGCGAGCAGTACTTC.